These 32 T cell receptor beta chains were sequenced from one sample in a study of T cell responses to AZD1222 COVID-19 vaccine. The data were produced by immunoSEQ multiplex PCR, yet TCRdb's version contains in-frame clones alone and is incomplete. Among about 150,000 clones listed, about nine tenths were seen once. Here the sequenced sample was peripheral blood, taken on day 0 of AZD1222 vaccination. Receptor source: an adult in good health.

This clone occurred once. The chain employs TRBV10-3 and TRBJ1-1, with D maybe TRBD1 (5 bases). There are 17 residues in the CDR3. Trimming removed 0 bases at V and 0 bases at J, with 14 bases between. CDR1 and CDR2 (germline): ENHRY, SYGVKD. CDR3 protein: CAISESPGTVMNTEAFF. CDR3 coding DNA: TGTGCCATCAGTGAGTCACCGGGGACGGTCATGAACACTGAAGCTTTCTTT.

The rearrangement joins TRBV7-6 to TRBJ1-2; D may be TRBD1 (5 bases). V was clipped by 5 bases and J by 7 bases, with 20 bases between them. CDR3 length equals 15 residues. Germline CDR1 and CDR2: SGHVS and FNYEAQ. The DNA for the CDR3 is TGTGCCAGCAGCCCCCTTGGCAGGGTGTTCCCTGGCTACACCTTC. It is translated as CASSPLGRVFPGYTF. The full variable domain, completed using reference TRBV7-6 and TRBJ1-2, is GAGVSQSPRYKVTKRGQDVALRCDPISGHVSLYWYRQALGQGPEFLTYFNYEAQQDKSGLPNDRFSAERPEGSISTLTIQRTEQRDSAMYRCASSPLGRVFPGYTFGSGTRLTVV.

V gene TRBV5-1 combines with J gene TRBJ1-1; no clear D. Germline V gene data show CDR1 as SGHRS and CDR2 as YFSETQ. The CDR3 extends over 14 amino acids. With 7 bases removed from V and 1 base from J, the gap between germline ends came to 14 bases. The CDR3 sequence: CASRAGDRNTEAFF. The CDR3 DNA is TGCGCCAGCCGGGCCGGGGATCGGAACACTGAAGCTTTCTTT.

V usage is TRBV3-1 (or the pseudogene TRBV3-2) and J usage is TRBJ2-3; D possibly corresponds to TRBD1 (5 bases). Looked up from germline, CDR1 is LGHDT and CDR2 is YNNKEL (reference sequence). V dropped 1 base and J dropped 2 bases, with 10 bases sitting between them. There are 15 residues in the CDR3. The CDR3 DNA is TGTGCCAGCAGCCAAGGTCCAGGGCCCACAGATACGCAGTATTTT. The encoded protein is CASSQGPGPTDTQYF.

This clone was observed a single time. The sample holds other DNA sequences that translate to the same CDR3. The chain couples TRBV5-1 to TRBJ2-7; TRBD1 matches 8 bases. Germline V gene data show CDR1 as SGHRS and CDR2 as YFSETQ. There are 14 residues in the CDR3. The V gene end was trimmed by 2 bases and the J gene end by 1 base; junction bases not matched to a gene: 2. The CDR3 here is CASSFWTGSYEQYF. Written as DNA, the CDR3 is TGCGCCAGCAGCTTTTGGACAGGGTCCTACGAGCAGTACTTC.

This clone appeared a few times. The DNA of the CDR3 is TGCGCCAGCAGCCCGGGACAGGGCATAGGTCAGCCCCAGCATTTT. This sequence encodes CASSPGQGIGQPQHF. The V and J genes are TRBV5-1 and TRBJ1-5, with 9 nucleotides matching TRBD1. The V gene's germline CDR1 is SGHRS and CDR2 YFSETQ. The CDR3 covers 15 residues. V trimming: 4 bases; J trimming: 6 bases; junction bases outside the gene matches: 8.

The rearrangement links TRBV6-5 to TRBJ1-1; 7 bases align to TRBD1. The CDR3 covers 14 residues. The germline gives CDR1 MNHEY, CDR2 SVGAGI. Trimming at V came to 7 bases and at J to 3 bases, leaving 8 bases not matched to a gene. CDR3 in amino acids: CASTYRGTDTEAFF. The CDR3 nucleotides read TGTGCCAGCACCTACAGGGGTACGGACACTGAAGCTTTCTTT.

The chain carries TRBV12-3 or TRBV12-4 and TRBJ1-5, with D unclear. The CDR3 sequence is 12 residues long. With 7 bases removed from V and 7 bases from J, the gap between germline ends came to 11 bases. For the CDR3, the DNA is TGTGCCAGCACCGACGGCTACCAGCCCCAGCATTTT. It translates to CASTDGYQPQHF.

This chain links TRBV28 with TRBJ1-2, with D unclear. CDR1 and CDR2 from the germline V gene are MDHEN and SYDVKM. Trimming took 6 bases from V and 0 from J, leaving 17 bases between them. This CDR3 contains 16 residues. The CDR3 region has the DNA TGTGCCAGCAGCCCACCCGCCCCGGCCCCTAACTATGGCTACACCTTC. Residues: CASSPPAPAPNYGYTF.

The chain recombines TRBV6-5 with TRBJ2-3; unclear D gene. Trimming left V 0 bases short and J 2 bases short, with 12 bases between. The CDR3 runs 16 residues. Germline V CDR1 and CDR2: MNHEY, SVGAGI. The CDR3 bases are TGTGCCAGCAGTTACTCGAGTTGGGGATCCACAGATACGCAGTATTTT. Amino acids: CASSYSSWGSTDTQYF.

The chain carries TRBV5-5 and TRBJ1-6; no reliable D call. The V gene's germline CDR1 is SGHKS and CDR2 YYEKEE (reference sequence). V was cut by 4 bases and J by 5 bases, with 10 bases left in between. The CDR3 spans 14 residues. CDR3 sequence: CASSPDIHNSPLHF. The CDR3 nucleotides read TGTGCCAGCAGCCCCGACATCCATAATTCACCCCTCCACTTT.

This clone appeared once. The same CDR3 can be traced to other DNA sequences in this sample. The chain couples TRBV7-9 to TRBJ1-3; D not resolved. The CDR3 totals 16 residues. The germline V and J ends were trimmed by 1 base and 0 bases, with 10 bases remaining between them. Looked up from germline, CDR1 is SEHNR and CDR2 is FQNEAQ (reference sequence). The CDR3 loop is CASSLGTLSSGNTIYF. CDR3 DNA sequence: TGTGCCAGCAGCTTAGGGACCCTGAGCTCTGGAAACACCATATATTTT.

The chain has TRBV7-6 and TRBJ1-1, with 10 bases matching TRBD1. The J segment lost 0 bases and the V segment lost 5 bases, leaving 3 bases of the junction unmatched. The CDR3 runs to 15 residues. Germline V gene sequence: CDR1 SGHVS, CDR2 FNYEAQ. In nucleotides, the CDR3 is TGTGCCAGCAGCCGGGGACAGGGGATGAACACTGAAGCTTTCTTT. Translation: CASSRGQGMNTEAFF.

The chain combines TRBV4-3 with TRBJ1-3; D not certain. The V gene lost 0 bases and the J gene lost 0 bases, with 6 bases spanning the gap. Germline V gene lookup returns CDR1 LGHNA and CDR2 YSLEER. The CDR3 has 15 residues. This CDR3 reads CASSQEKNSGNTIYF. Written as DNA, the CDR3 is TGCGCCAGCAGCCAAGAGAAGAACTCTGGAAACACCATATATTTT.

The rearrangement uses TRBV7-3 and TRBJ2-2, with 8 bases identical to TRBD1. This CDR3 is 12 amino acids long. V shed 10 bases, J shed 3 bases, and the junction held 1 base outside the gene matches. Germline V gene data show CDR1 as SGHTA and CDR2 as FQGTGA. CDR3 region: CATTGDTGELFF. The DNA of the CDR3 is TGTGCCACGACAGGGGACACCGGGGAGCTGTTTTTT.

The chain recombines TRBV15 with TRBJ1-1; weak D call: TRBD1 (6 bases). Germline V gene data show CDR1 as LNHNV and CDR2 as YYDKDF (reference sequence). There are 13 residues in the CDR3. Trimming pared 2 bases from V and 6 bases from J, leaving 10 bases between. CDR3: CATSRRGGPEAFF. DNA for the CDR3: TGTGCCACCAGCAGACGAGGGGGACCTGAAGCTTTCTTT.

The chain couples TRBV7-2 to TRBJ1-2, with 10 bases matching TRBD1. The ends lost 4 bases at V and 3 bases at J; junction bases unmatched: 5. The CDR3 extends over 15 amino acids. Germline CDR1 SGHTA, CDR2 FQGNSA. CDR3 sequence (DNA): TGTGCCAGCAGCTCACCGACAGGGGGCCACTATGGCTACACCTTC. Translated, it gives CASSSPTGGHYGYTF. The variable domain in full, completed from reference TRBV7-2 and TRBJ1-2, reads GAGVSQSPSNKVTEKGKDVELRCDPISGHTALYWYRQSLGQGLEFLIYFQGNSAPDKSGLPSDRFSAERTGGSVSTLTIQRTQQEDSAVYLCASSSPTGGHYGYTFGSGTRLTVV.

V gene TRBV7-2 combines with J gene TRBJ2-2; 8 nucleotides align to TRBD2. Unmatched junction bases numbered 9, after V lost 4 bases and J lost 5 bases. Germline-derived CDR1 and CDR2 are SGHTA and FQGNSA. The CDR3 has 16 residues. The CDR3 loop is CASSSTSGLRTGELFF. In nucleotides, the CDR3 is TGTGCCAGCAGCTCCACTAGCGGCCTTCGAACCGGGGAGCTGTTTTTT.

The CDR3 nucleotides are TGTGCCAGCAGCCCCTCGGAAAAACTGTTTTTT. Amino acid sequence: CASSPSEKLFF. The chain links TRBV11-2 to TRBJ1-4; no reliable D call. CDR1 and CDR2 (germline): SGHAT, FQNNGV. V shed 5 bases and J shed 8 bases, with 6 bases lying between them. The CDR3 runs to 11 residues.

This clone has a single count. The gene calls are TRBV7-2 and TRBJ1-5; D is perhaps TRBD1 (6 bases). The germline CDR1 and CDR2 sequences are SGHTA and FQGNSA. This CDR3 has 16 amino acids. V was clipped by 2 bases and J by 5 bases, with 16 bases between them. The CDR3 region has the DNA TGTGCCAGCAGCTTAAATTGGAGGCAGGGGCATCAGCCCCAGCATTTT. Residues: CASSLNWRQGHQPQHF.

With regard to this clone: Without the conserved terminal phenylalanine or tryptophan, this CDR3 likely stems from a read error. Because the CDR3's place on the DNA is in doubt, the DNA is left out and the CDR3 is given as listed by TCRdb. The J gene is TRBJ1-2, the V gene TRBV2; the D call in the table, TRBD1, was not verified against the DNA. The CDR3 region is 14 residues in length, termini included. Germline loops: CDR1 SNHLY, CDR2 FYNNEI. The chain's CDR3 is CASSGIPGTGFRWP.

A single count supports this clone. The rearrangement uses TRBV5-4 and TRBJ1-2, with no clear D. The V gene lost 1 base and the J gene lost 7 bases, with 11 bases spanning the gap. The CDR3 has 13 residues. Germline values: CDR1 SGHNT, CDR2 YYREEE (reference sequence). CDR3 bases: TGTGCCAGCAGCTTGCAAGGGCCAGGTGGCTACACCTTC. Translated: CASSLQGPGGYTF.

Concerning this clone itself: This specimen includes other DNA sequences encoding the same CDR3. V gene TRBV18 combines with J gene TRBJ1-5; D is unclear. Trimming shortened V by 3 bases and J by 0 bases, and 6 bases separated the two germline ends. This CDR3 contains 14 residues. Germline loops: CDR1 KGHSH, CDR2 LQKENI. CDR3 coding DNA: TGTGCCAGCTCACCTCGTGATAGCAATCAGCCCCAGCATTTT. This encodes CASSPRDSNQPQHF.

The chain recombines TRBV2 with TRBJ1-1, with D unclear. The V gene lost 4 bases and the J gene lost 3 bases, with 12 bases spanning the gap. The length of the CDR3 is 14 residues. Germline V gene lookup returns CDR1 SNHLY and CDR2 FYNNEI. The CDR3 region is CASSAGLWDTEAFF. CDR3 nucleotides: TGTGCCAGCAGTGCCGGACTGTGGGACACTGAAGCTTTCTTT.

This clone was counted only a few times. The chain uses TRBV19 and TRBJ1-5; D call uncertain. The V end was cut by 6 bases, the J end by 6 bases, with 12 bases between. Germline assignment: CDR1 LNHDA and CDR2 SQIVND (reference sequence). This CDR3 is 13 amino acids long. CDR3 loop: CASRLWGGQPQHF. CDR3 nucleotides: TGTGCCAGTAGGTTATGGGGTGGTCAGCCCCAGCATTTT.

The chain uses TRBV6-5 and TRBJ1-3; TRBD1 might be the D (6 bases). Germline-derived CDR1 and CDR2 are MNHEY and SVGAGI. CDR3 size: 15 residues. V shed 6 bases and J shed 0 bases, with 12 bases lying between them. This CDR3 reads CASSQNRVSGNTIYF. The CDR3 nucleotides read TGTGCCAGCAGCCAAAACAGGGTCTCTGGAAACACCATATATTTT.

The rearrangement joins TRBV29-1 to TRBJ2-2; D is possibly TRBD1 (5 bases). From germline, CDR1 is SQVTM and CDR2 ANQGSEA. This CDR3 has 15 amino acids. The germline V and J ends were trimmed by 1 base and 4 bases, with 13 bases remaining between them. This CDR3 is CSVEVGRAPTGELFF. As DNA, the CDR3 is TGCAGCGTTGAAGTTGGCAGGGCTCCCACCGGGGAGCTGTTTTTT.

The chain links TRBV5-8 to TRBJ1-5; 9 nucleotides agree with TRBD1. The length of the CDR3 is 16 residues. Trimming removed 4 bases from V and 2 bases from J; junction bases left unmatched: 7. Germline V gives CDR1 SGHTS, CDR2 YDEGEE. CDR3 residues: CASSRDRGNRNQPQHF. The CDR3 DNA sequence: TGTGCCAGCAGCCGCGACAGGGGGAATCGCAATCAGCCCCAGCATTTT. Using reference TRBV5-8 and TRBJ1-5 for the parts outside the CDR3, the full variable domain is EAGVTQSPTHLIKTRGQQATLRCSPISGHTSVYWYQQALGLGLQFLLWYDEGEERNRGNFPPRFSGRQFPNYSSELNVNALELEDSALYLCASSRDRGNRNQPQHFGDGTRLSIL.

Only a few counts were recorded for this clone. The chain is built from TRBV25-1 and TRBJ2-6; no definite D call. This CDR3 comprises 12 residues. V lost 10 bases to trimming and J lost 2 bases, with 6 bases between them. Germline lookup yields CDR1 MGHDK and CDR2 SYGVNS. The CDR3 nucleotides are TGTGCCACCTCGCCTGGGGCCAACGTCCTGACTTTC. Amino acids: CATSPGANVLTF.

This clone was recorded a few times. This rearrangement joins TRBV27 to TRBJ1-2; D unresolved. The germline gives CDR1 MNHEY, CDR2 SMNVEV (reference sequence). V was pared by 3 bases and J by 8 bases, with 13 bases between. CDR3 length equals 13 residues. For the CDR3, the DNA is TGTGCCAGCAGTTTGGACGGGCGGGGAGGCTACACCTTC. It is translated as CASSLDGRGGYTF.

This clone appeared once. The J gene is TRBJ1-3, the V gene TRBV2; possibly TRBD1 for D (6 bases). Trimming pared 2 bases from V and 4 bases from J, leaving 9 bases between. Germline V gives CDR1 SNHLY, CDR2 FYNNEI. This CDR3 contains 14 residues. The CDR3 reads CASSEQGSGNTIYF. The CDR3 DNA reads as TGTGCCAGCAGTGAACAGGGGTCGGGAAACACCATATATTTT. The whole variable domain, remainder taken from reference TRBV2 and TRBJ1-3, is EPEVTQTPSHQVTQMGQEVILRCVPISNHLYFYWYRQILGQKVEFLVSFYNNEISEKSEIFDDQFSVERPDGSNFTLKIRSTKLEDSAMYFCASSEQGSGNTIYFGEGSWLTVV.

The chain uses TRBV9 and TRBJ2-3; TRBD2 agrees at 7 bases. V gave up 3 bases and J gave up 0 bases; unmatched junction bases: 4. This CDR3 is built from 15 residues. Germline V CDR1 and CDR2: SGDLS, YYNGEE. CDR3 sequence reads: CASSAYSGSTDTQYF. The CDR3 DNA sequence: TGTGCCAGCAGCGCCTATAGCGGGAGCACAGATACGCAGTATTTT. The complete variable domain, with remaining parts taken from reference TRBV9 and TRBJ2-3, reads DSGVTQTPKHLITATGQRVTLRCSPRSGDLSVYWYQQSLDQGLQFLIQYYNGEERAKGNILERFSAQQFPDLHSELNLSSLELGDSALYFCASSAYSGSTDTQYFGPGTRLTVL.